This is a list of T cell receptor beta chains from one sample in a study of blood T cells in healthy people across ages. TCRdb called the 5' RACE reads again in MiXCR, with one record for every CDR3 protein. Of 920,000 or so distinct CDR3 sequences in the sample, 40% to 50% were seen once. The sequencing input was blood. The origin of the receptors is a woman aged 60-70 years in good health. Both conserved end residues are part of each CDR3. Fields, in order: CDR3 protein, CDR3 DNA, V gene, D gene, J gene, clone size. A D gene is named only where the DNA matches it firmly. Part of the rows lack a size; the others show once, few, many or a class for expanded clones.

CDR3aa: CASSLSGTGSSEQYF
CDR3nt: TGTGCCAGCAGTTTAAGCGGGACAGGGTCCTCCGAGCAGTACTTC
v_gene: TRBV27
d_gene: TRBD1
j_gene: TRBJ2-7
abundance: once

CDR3aa: CASSVGENYYEQYF
CDR3nt: TGTGCCAGCAGCGTAGGGGAAAATTACTACGAGCAGTACTTC
v_gene: TRBV7-7
d_gene: NA
j_gene: TRBJ2-7
abundance: NA

CDR3aa: CSVVWASTTSGVYEQYF
CDR3nt: TGCAGCGTTGTTTGGGCCTCTACCACTAGCGGGGTCTACGAGCAGTACTTC
v_gene: TRBV29-1
d_gene: TRBD2
j_gene: TRBJ2-7
abundance: many

CDR3aa: CSAAGTSSYEQYF
CDR3nt: TGCAGCGCTGCAGGGACGAGCTCCTACGAGCAGTACTTC
v_gene: TRBV29-1
d_gene: NA
j_gene: TRBJ2-7
abundance: few

CDR3aa: CASSLNPGVVGETQYF
CDR3nt: TGTGCCAGCAGCTTAAATCCGGGAGTGGTCGGAGAGACCCAGTACTTC
v_gene: TRBV7-7
d_gene: NA
j_gene: TRBJ2-5
abundance: few

CDR3aa: CATASTGRSGYEQYF
CDR3nt: TGTGCCACCGCGTCAACGGGGCGTTCAGGCTACGAGCAGTACTTC
v_gene: TRBV28
d_gene: NA
j_gene: TRBJ2-7
abundance: NA

CDR3aa: CASSLAGPTYEQYF
CDR3nt: TGTGCCAGCAGTTTAGCGGGGCCAACCTACGAGCAGTACTTC
v_gene: TRBV12-3/TRBV12-4
d_gene: NA
j_gene: TRBJ2-7
abundance: many

CDR3aa: CASSYPGAYEQYF
CDR3nt: TGTGCCAGCAGTTACCCCGGGGCCTACGAGCAGTACTTC
v_gene: TRBV6-5
d_gene: NA
j_gene: TRBJ2-7
abundance: NA

CDR3aa: CASRGLAGDSYEQYF
CDR3nt: TGTGCCAGCAGGGGACTAGCGGGAGATTCCTACGAGCAGTACTTC
v_gene: TRBV25-1
d_gene: TRBD2
j_gene: TRBJ2-7
abundance: NA

CDR3aa: CASSVPGTGDYEQYF
CDR3nt: TGTGCCAGCAGCGTCCCCGGGACAGGGGACTACGAGCAGTACTTC
v_gene: TRBV3-1
d_gene: TRBD1
j_gene: TRBJ2-7
abundance: NA

CDR3aa: CASSLAGASGWYEQYF
CDR3nt: TGTGCCAGCAGCTTAGCGGGTGCGTCAGGGTGGTACGAGCAGTACTTC
v_gene: TRBV7-2
d_gene: NA
j_gene: TRBJ2-7
abundance: NA

CDR3aa: CASTTQGEVYEQYF
CDR3nt: TGTGCCAGCACCACCCAGGGGGAAGTCTACGAGCAGTACTTC
v_gene: TRBV28
d_gene: TRBD1
j_gene: TRBJ2-7
abundance: NA

CDR3aa: CASSASQGTEAFF
CDR3nt: TGTGCCAGCAGTGCGTCCCAGGGCACTGAAGCTTTCTTT
v_gene: TRBV6-1
d_gene: NA
j_gene: TRBJ1-1
abundance: NA

CDR3aa: CSARDQKGNTGELFF
CDR3nt: TGCAGTGCTAGAGATCAGAAGGGAAACACCGGGGAGCTGTTTTTT
v_gene: TRBV20-1
d_gene: NA
j_gene: TRBJ2-2
abundance: NA

CDR3aa: CSARGTSESSNEQFF
CDR3nt: TGCAGTGCTAGAGGGACTAGCGAGTCTTCCAATGAGCAGTTCTTC
v_gene: TRBV20-1
d_gene: TRBD2
j_gene: TRBJ2-1
abundance: NA

CDR3aa: CASSYPDGGTSGETQYF
CDR3nt: TGTGCCAGCAGCTATCCGGATGGGGGTACTAGTGGGGAGACCCAGTACTTC
v_gene: TRBV2
d_gene: NA
j_gene: TRBJ2-5
abundance: few

CDR3aa: CSAREAGGDQPQHF
CDR3nt: TGCAGTGCTAGAGAGGCCGGGGGTGATCAGCCCCAGCATTTT
v_gene: TRBV20-1
d_gene: NA
j_gene: TRBJ1-5
abundance: few

CDR3aa: CASSYERGGRNRYF
CDR3nt: TGTGCCAGCAGCTACGAGCGCGGGGGCAGGAATAGGTACTTC
v_gene: TRBV13
d_gene: NA
j_gene: TRBJ2-4
abundance: NA

CDR3aa: CSARSSQLAGGGYEQYF
CDR3nt: TGCAGTGCTAGAAGTAGCCAACTAGCGGGGGGAGGGTACGAGCAGTACTTC
v_gene: TRBV20-1
d_gene: TRBD2
j_gene: TRBJ2-7
abundance: few

CDR3aa: CASRGLGPYNEQYF
CDR3nt: TGTGCCAGCAGAGGACTAGGTCCTTACAATGAGCAGTACTTC
v_gene: TRBV6-2/TRBV6-3
d_gene: TRBD2
j_gene: TRBJ2-7
abundance: NA

CDR3aa: CSAGQGVSSKETQYF
CDR3nt: TGCAGCGCGGGACAGGGAGTGAGCTCGAAAGAGACCCAGTACTTC
v_gene: TRBV29-1
d_gene: TRBD1
j_gene: TRBJ2-5
abundance: NA

CDR3aa: CSAWRSGLAAYNEQFF
CDR3nt: TGCAGTGCTTGGAGATCGGGACTAGCGGCCTACAATGAGCAGTTCTTC
v_gene: TRBV20-1
d_gene: TRBD2
j_gene: TRBJ2-1
abundance: few

CDR3aa: CASSVGQGSTYEQYF
CDR3nt: TGTGCCAGCAGCGTAGGTCAGGGGTCGACCTACGAGCAGTACTTC
v_gene: TRBV9
d_gene: NA
j_gene: TRBJ2-7
abundance: once

CDR3aa: CASSNRRGIWETQYF
CDR3nt: TGTGCCAGCAGTAATAGGAGGGGTATCTGGGAGACCCAGTACTTC
v_gene: TRBV6-2/TRBV6-3
d_gene: NA
j_gene: TRBJ2-5
abundance: NA

CDR3aa: CATSKGGVAGELFF
CDR3nt: TGTGCCACCAGCAAAGGGGGTGTTGCCGGGGAGCTGTTTTTT
v_gene: TRBV15
d_gene: NA
j_gene: TRBJ2-2
abundance: NA

CDR3aa: CSAPTSGHLLYNEQYF
CDR3nt: TGCAGTGCTCCGACGAGCGGACACCTACTATACAATGAGCAGTACTTC
v_gene: TRBV20-1
d_gene: NA
j_gene: TRBJ2-5
abundance: NA

CDR3aa: CSASRTSGSSYKQYF
CDR3nt: TGCAGTGCTAGTAGGACTAGCGGGAGTTCCTACAAGCAGTACTTC
v_gene: TRBV20-1
d_gene: TRBD2
j_gene: TRBJ2-7
abundance: NA

CDR3aa: CASRPGQGGFQPQHF
CDR3nt: TGTGCCAGCAGACCGGGACAGGGGGGTTTCCAGCCCCAGCATTTT
v_gene: TRBV6-6
d_gene: TRBD1
j_gene: TRBJ1-5
abundance: few

CDR3aa: CASSSPEGNNSPLHF
CDR3nt: TGTGCCAGCAGTTCTCCTGAGGGGAATAATTCACCCCTCCACTTT
v_gene: TRBV27
d_gene: NA
j_gene: TRBJ1-6
abundance: NA

CDR3aa: CASSYASSGYRSPLHF
CDR3nt: TGTGCCAGCAGTTACGCGTCGAGCGGCTATAGATCACCCCTCCACTTT
v_gene: TRBV6-2/TRBV6-3
d_gene: NA
j_gene: TRBJ1-6
abundance: many

CDR3aa: CSAKGISYEQYF
CDR3nt: TGCAGTGCGAAGGGCATCTCCTACGAGCAGTACTTC
v_gene: TRBV20-1
d_gene: NA
j_gene: TRBJ2-7
abundance: NA

CDR3aa: CASSYEETQYF
CDR3nt: TGTGCCAGCAGTTACGAAGAGACCCAGTACTTC
v_gene: TRBV12-3/TRBV12-4
d_gene: NA
j_gene: TRBJ2-5
abundance: many

CDR3aa: CATSRRTGSQETQYF
CDR3nt: TGTGCCACCAGCAGACGGACAGGGTCCCAAGAGACCCAGTACTTC
v_gene: TRBV15
d_gene: TRBD1
j_gene: TRBJ2-5
abundance: few

CDR3aa: CASSLGEGITEAFF
CDR3nt: TGCGCCAGCAGCTTGGGTGAGGGAATTACTGAAGCTTTCTTT
v_gene: TRBV5-1
d_gene: NA
j_gene: TRBJ1-1
abundance: NA

CDR3aa: CATSGLAASSYEQYF
CDR3nt: TGTGCCACCAGCGGACTAGCGGCCAGCTCCTACGAGCAGTACTTC
v_gene: TRBV15
d_gene: TRBD2
j_gene: TRBJ2-7
abundance: NA

CDR3aa: CASSVYYEQYF
CDR3nt: TGTGCCAGCAGCGTCTATTACGAGCAGTACTTC
v_gene: TRBV7-9
d_gene: NA
j_gene: TRBJ2-7
abundance: few

CDR3aa: CASRGRDGAHGYTF
CDR3nt: TGTGCCAGCAGGGGGAGGGACGGGGCGCATGGCTACACCTTC
v_gene: TRBV2
d_gene: NA
j_gene: TRBJ1-2
abundance: few

CDR3aa: CASSLGDYRRGDTQYF
CDR3nt: TGTGCCAGCAGCTTGGGGGACTACCGGAGAGGGGATACGCAGTATTTT
v_gene: TRBV11-1
d_gene: TRBD2
j_gene: TRBJ2-3
abundance: many

CDR3aa: CASSLGDRLSYYEQYF
CDR3nt: TGTGCCAGCAGCCTAGGGGACAGGCTTTCTTACTACGAGCAGTACTTC
v_gene: TRBV11-2
d_gene: TRBD1
j_gene: TRBJ2-7
abundance: NA

CDR3aa: CASGRPPGTDTQYF
CDR3nt: TGTGCCAGCGGTCGGCCGCCTGGCACAGATACGCAGTATTTT
v_gene: TRBV28
d_gene: NA
j_gene: TRBJ2-3
abundance: few

CDR3aa: CSARLGTSGRAGTQYF
CDR3nt: TGCAGTGCTAGATTGGGGACTAGCGGGAGAGCGGGTACGCAGTATTTT
v_gene: TRBV20-1
d_gene: TRBD2
j_gene: TRBJ2-3
abundance: NA

CDR3aa: CASSSGRNNALYNEQYF
CDR3nt: TGTGCCAGCAGTTCGGGCAGGAACAACGCCCTCTACAATGAGCAGTACTTC
v_gene: TRBV27
d_gene: NA
j_gene: TRBJ2-7
abundance: NA

CDR3aa: CSARDGTGLGEQYF
CDR3nt: TGCAGTGCTAGAGACGGGACAGGGCTTGGCGAGCAGTACTTC
v_gene: TRBV20-1
d_gene: TRBD1
j_gene: TRBJ2-7
abundance: NA